Sequencing of this TCR beta chain was carried out in a study of cytomegalovirus exposure and HLA in healthy donors. Primers: 60 Vbeta forward and 13 Jbeta reverse. Only in-frame clones appear in the TCRdb table, and some are missing; sequencing was by immunoSEQ multiplex PCR. The table shows 150,000 to 200,000 clones, with 9.5% occurring only once. V gave up 4 bases and J gave up 3 bases, with 10 bases separating them. Germline V gene data show CDR1 as LNHDA and CDR2 as SQIVND (reference sequence). The CDR3 runs 13 residues. V gene TRBV19 combines with J gene TRBJ2-7; D might be TRBD2 (6 bases). The TCR originated in a young woman in good health and CMV-seropositive. The source material was PBMCs. The CDR3 sequence is CASSKGGNYEQYF. The CDR3 nucleotides are TGTGCCAGTAGTAAGGGCGGGAACTACGAGCAGTACTTC. The full variable domain, its missing parts supplied by reference TRBV19 and TRBJ2-7, is DGGITQSPKYLFRKEGQNVTLSCEQNLNHDAMYWYRQDPGQGLRLIYYSQIVNDFQKGDIAEGYSVSREKKESFPLTVTSAQKNPTAFYLCASSKGGNYEQYFGPGTRLTVT.